This T cell receptor (beta chain) was obtained from a study of blood T cell repertoires in COVID-19. Across the whole study: Material from acute and convalescent COVID-19 was sourced from the United States, Italy and Spain.

Per the original methods: By means of reference gene primer amplification, nucleated cell counts were estimated. Sequencing used immunoSEQ multiplex PCR; TCRdb keeps in-frame clones, though not all of them. For V, J and clone size, that table is used; D and trimming come from the DNA. The table records around 300,000 clones, about 89% of them present only once. Researchers sorted participants into cohorts using their self-reported clinical history. Two negative PCRs, clearance, or symptom resolution characterized the recovered Cohort 3 donors. The specimen sequenced was PBMCs or T cells enriched from blood (not recorded which). The origin of this receptor is a woman aged 18-29 years who had recovered from COVID-19.

The CDR3 spells CASSLGHQSYEQYF. The CDR3 bases are TGTGCCAGCAGCTTGGGACACCAATCCTACGAGCAGTACTTC. The V gene is TRBV7-2, the J gene TRBJ2-7; TRBD1 is a possible D gene (6 bases). The length of the CDR3 is 14 residues. The V gene lost 3 bases and the J gene lost 1 base, with 10 bases spanning the gap. The germline V gene encodes CDR1 SGHTA and CDR2 FQGNSA.